Given below is one T cell receptor beta chain in context. Its antigen is not identified. The sample is drawn from a study of T cell responses to AZD1222 COVID-19 vaccine. Findings of the study overall: Baseline serology detected seropositivity in only a handful of AZD1222 recipients. Close to half of spike-specific TCRs reportedly recognize unmutated variant regions. The sample set comprised mostly white British donors with more females, and clonal diversity was possibly underestimated.

Sequencing used immunoSEQ multiplex PCR; TCRdb keeps in-frame clones, though not all of them. Of about 69,000 clones detected, approximately 87% appear once; the ten largest clones hold 20% to 25%. The germline V gene encodes CDR1 MNHEY and CDR2 SMNVEV (reference sequence). Trimming left V 2 bases short and J 3 bases short, with 7 bases between. This CDR3 has 13 amino acids. Whether given at about 4 or about 12 weeks, second doses were pooled. The TCR originated in an adult who received the AZD1222 COVID-19 vaccine. The rearrangement uses TRBV27 and TRBJ1-1; no reliable D call. This specimen consisted of peripheral blood, obtained 28 days after the second AZD1222 dose. DNA for the CDR3: TGTGCCAGCAGTTTAAGCCGAGACACTGAAGCTTTCTTT. Translating it yields CASSLSRDTEAFF.